These 9 T cell receptor beta chains originate from one sample sequenced in a study of T cell repertoires in cytomegalovirus infection. No antigens are known for them. TCRdb reanalysed the reads using MiXCR and keeps one entry per CDR3 protein. This sample yields about 37,000 distinct CDR3 sequences, of which approximately 52% are seen a single time; around nine tenths belongs to the top ten. Specimen: CD8+ T cells from cultured PBMCs, collected from culture after CMV antigen stimulation. The receptor source for this set is a human donor in good health (CMV status not recorded). Some clones in this sample may be carry-over from other donors' samples.

This clonotype appeared a few times. This chain joins TRBV28 and TRBJ1-1; perhaps TRBD1 as D (6 bases). The V gene's germline CDR1 is MDHEN and CDR2 SYDVKM. CDR3 length: 15 amino acids. The V end was cut by 3 bases, the J end by 1 base, with 12 bases between. In nucleotides, the CDR3 is TGTGCCAGCAGTTTCCAGGTGACAGGGAACACTGAAGCTTTCTTT. Its translation is CASSFQVTGNTEAFF.

This chain joins TRBV7-2 and TRBJ2-2, with 10 bases fitting TRBD1. CDR1 and CDR2 from the germline V gene are SGHTA and FQGNSA. J was trimmed by 1 base and V by 4 bases; bases with no gene match: 3. The CDR3 consists of 16 residues. CDR3 DNA sequence: TGTGCCAGCAGCTCGGGGACAGGGGAGAACACCGGGGAGCTGTTTTTT. It encodes CASSSGTGENTGELFF.

The V gene is TRBV7-9, the J gene TRBJ2-1; TRBD2 matches 8 bases. V lost 5 bases, J lost 1 base, and 7 bases stayed unmatched. This CDR3 is built from 16 residues. Germline V gene sequence: CDR1 SEHNR, CDR2 FQNEAQ (reference sequence). CDR3 region: CASSLTSGPSYNEQFF. CDR3 nucleotide sequence: TGTGCCAGCAGCCTCACTAGCGGTCCTTCCTACAATGAGCAGTTCTTC.

This clonotype occurred many times. The chain links TRBV7-9 to TRBJ1-2; weak D call: TRBD1 (6 bases). The germline V and J ends were trimmed by 7 bases and 4 bases, with 22 bases remaining between them. The CDR3 is made up of 16 amino acids. Per germline, CDR1 SEHNR and CDR2 FQNEAQ (reference sequence). The CDR3 DNA follows: TGTGCCAGCATCCCAGGGGCAGGGCAGCGAACCTATGGCTACACCTTC. It yields the protein CASIPGAGQRTYGYTF.

J is TRBJ1-3 and V is TRBV12-3 or TRBV12-4; D gene unclear. The V and J ends lost 5 bases and 4 bases respectively, with 15 bases between them. The CDR3 covers 15 residues. CDR3 nucleotide sequence: TGTGCCAGCAGTCGGACCCACCCGAAAGGAAACACCATATATTTT. Residues: CASSRTHPKGNTIYF.

The gene calls are TRBV7-8 and TRBJ2-5; no reliable D call. Per the germline V gene, CDR1 is SGHVS and CDR2 is FQNEAQ. The length of the CDR3 is 14 residues. The ends were cut back, 2 bases at V and 5 bases at J, with 12 bases in the middle. The CDR3 here is CASSLRSGAETQYF. The CDR3 nucleotides are TGTGCCAGCAGCTTACGATCTGGCGCTGAGACCCAGTACTTC. Combining the CDR3 with reference TRBV7-8 and TRBJ2-5 gives the whole variable domain GAGVSQSPRYKVAKRGQDVALRCDPISGHVSLFWYQQALGQGPEFLTYFQNEAQLDKSGLPSDRFFAERPEGSVSTLKIQRTQQEDSAVYLCASSLRSGAETQYFGPGTRLLVL.

The chain recombines TRBV11-2 with TRBJ1-1, with D unclear. The CDR3 has 16 residues. V lost 2 bases, J lost 3 bases, and 16 bases lay in between. Germline V lookup: CDR1 SGHAT, CDR2 FQNNGV. The CDR3 region is CASSLSYGAHDTEAFF. The CDR3, as DNA: TGTGCCAGCAGCTTAAGTTACGGCGCCCACGACACTGAAGCTTTCTTT.

The chain is built from TRBV7-8 and TRBJ2-3; TRBD2 aligns across 11 bases. The CDR3 covers 16 residues. After removal of 3 bases from V and 4 bases from J, the junction contained 6 bases not matched to a gene. Germline V CDR1 and CDR2: SGHVS, FQNEAQ. CDR3 sequence: CASSFRLAGNADTQYF. The CDR3 DNA reads as TGTGCCAGCAGCTTCCGACTAGCGGGAAACGCAGATACGCAGTATTTT.

This clonotype was seen a handful of times. The V and J genes are TRBV7-9 and TRBJ2-7; D is unresolved. Trimming cost V 5 bases and J 4 bases, with 6 bases left between them. This CDR3 region has 11 residues. Germline assignment: CDR1 SEHNR and CDR2 FQNEAQ (reference sequence). CDR3: CASSEKYEQYF. The CDR3, as DNA: TGTGCCAGCAGCGAAAAATACGAGCAGTACTTC.